The next 32 T cell receptor beta chains were all read from a single sample in a study of blood T cell repertoires in COVID-19. Using immunoSEQ multiplex PCR, the repertoire was profiled, and TCRdb retains in-frame clones only, with some absent. The data show 300,000 to 400,000 clones, around nine tenths seen once. The source material was PBMCs or T cells enriched from blood (not recorded which). Receptors originate from a man between 60 and 70 years old who had recovered from COVID-19.

The chain recombines TRBV28 with TRBJ2-1; weak D call: TRBD2 (6 bases). This CDR3 is built from 14 residues. Germline loops: CDR1 MDHEN, CDR2 SYDVKM. V lost 8 bases, J lost 7 bases, and 18 bases lay in between. This CDR3 reads CASGQREFMNEQFF. CDR3 nucleotide sequence: TGTGCCAGCGGACAACGGGAGTTTATGAATGAGCAGTTCTTC.

The rearrangement joins TRBV24-1 to TRBJ2-1; tentative D call: TRBD1 (6 bases). From germline, CDR1 is KGHDR and CDR2 SFDVKD. The CDR3 contains 13 residues. V gave up 1 base and J gave up 9 bases, with 9 bases separating them. As DNA, the CDR3 is TGTGCCACCAGTGATTTCACAGGGATTGAGCAGTTCTTC. Amino acid sequence: CATSDFTGIEQFF.

The chain links TRBV28 to TRBJ2-6, with 10 bases aligning to TRBD1. Germline values: CDR1 MDHEN, CDR2 SYDVKM. V lost 5 bases, J lost 2 bases, and 6 bases stayed unmatched. This CDR3 region has 17 residues. Here the CDR3 reads CASSAPGQGPGANVLTF. The CDR3, as DNA: TGTGCCAGCAGTGCGCCGGGACAGGGGCCTGGGGCCAACGTCCTGACTTTC.

CDR3 protein: CASNPTDRSPHEQYF. CDR3 DNA: TGTGCCAGCAACCCTACGGACAGGTCCCCACACGAGCAGTACTTC. The chain employs TRBV28 and TRBJ2-7, with 7 bases matching TRBD1. Germline V CDR1 and CDR2: MDHEN, SYDVKM. CDR3 size: 15 residues. The V and J ends lost 7 bases and 5 bases, in that order; junction bases with no gene match: 14.

The chain employs TRBV18 and TRBJ2-5; 9 nucleotides match TRBD1. The CDR3 length is 16 residues. Germline trimming cut 5 bases from V and 2 bases from J; bases unmatched to any gene: 9. Germline values: CDR1 KGHSH, CDR2 LQKENI. CDR3 amino acids: CASSNTGTGLQETQYF. In DNA form, the CDR3 reads TGTGCCAGCTCAAACACCGGGACAGGGCTTCAAGAGACCCAGTACTTC.

The chain joins TRBV28 to TRBJ2-1; D gene ambiguous. Germline V lookup: CDR1 MDHEN, CDR2 SYDVKM. V was cut by 5 bases and J by 10 bases, with 18 bases left in between. This CDR3 region has 14 residues. DNA for the CDR3: TGTGCCAGCAGTACCCCATCGAACAGTTACGAGCAGTTCTTC. Its protein product is CASSTPSNSYEQFF. The whole variable domain, filled in from reference TRBV28 and TRBJ2-1, reads DVKVTQSSRYLVKRTGEKVFLECVQDMDHENMFWYRQDPGLGLRLIYFSYDVKMKEKGDIPEGYSVSREKKERFSLILESASTNQTSMYLCASSTPSNSYEQFFGPGTRLTVL.

The chain has TRBV18 and TRBJ1-1; 7 bases map to TRBD1. Germline-derived CDR1 and CDR2 are KGHSH and LQKENI. V lost 6 bases and J lost 0; bases outside the gene matches: 4. CDR3 length equals 14 residues. CDR3: CASSQGQVNTEAFF. For the CDR3, the DNA is TGTGCCAGCTCCCAAGGACAGGTGAACACTGAAGCTTTCTTT.

V gene TRBV10-1 combines with J gene TRBJ2-7; no reliable D call. V shed 6 bases and J shed 0 bases, with 15 bases lying between them. CDR3 length equals 15 residues. Per the germline V gene, CDR1 is WNHNN and CDR2 is SYGVQD (reference sequence). The CDR3 here is CASRPLPRHSYEQYF. The CDR3 DNA reads as TGCGCCAGCAGACCGCTCCCCCGACACTCCTACGAGCAGTACTTC.

This clone was counted a few times. The chain carries TRBV10-2 and TRBJ2-6; D is ambiguous. Per germline, CDR1 WSHSY and CDR2 SAAADI. The V end lost 0 bases, the J end lost 3 bases, and 21 bases lay between the germline ends. The CDR3 spans 20 residues. The DNA for the CDR3 is TGCGCCAGCAGTGAGTCCAGGATCTGGGCTGGCCAGTTTGGGGCCAACGTCCTGACTTTC. Amino acids: CASSESRIWAGQFGANVLTF.

V usage is TRBV11-3 and J usage is TRBJ2-1; TRBD1 aligns across 8 bases. The CDR3 runs 15 residues. Unmatched junction bases numbered 7, after V lost 5 bases and J lost 4 bases. Germline CDR1 and CDR2: SGHNT and YENEEA. The CDR3 loop is CASSKPGQVYNEQFF. Here the CDR3 DNA reads TGTGCCAGCAGCAAACCGGGACAGGTGTACAATGAGCAGTTCTTC.

The chain recombines TRBV7-3 with TRBJ2-3; 10 positions match TRBD2. This CDR3 spans 16 amino acids. With V trimmed by 2 bases and J by 4 bases, 6 bases remained unmatched. CDR1 and CDR2 from the germline V gene are SGHTA and FQGTGA. CDR3 sequence reads: CASSLGAGGFPDTQYF. CDR3 nucleotides: TGTGCCAGCAGCTTAGGAGCGGGGGGGTTTCCAGATACGCAGTATTTT.

The chain links TRBV21-1 to TRBJ1-4; the DNA was not compared with TRBD1, the D call given in the table. TRBV21-1 is a pseudogene segment. CDR3 length: 16 residues. In DNA form, the CDR3 reads TGTGCCAGCAGCAAAGAGGGACAGGGCCTAGGGGAAAAACTGTTTTTT. As protein: CASSKEGQGLGEKLFF.

CDR3: CAISGGANYGYTF. CDR3 coding DNA: TGTGCCATCAGTGGGGGGGCTAACTATGGCTACACCTTC. This rearrangement joins TRBV10-3 to TRBJ1-2, with D perhaps matching TRBD1 (5 bases). V was trimmed by 4 bases and J by 0 bases, leaving 6 bases between them. Germline CDR1 and CDR2: ENHRY and SYGVKD. The CDR3 is 13 amino acids.

This rearrangement joins TRBV5-6 to TRBJ2-3; 9 bases map to TRBD1. J gave up 2 bases and V 4 bases, and 5 bases lay outside the gene matches. The CDR3 spans 15 residues. Germline loops: CDR1 SGHDT, CDR2 YYEEEE. The CDR3 region is CASSPDRGLTDTQYF. The CDR3 DNA sequence: TGTGCCAGCAGCCCGGACAGGGGCCTCACAGATACGCAGTATTTT.

The CDR3 protein is CASSPFPDGGGQPQHF. DNA for the CDR3: TGTGCCAGCTCACCGTTCCCCGACGGGGGAGGTCAGCCCCAGCATTTT. The chain is built from TRBV18 and TRBJ1-5; D is possibly TRBD1 (5 bases). The ends were cut back, 3 bases at V and 6 bases at J, with 18 bases in the middle. The CDR3 is 16 amino acids. Looked up from germline, CDR1 is KGHSH and CDR2 is LQKENI.

This chain connects TRBV4-2 to TRBJ2-7, with D unresolved. The V and J ends lost 0 bases and 3 bases respectively, with 15 bases between them. The germline CDR1 and CDR2 sequences are LGHNA and YNFKEQ. The length of the CDR3 is 16 residues. The CDR3 DNA sequence: TGTGCCAGCAGCCAAGAATCAAGAAGGAGCTACTACGAGCAGTACTTC. It encodes CASSQESRRSYYEQYF.

The gene calls are TRBV29-1 and TRBJ2-1, with 12 bases that match TRBD2. The V gene's germline CDR1 is SQVTM and CDR2 ANQGSEA. The CDR3 sequence is 22 residues long. V shed 1 base, J shed 3 bases, and the junction held 22 bases outside the gene matches. CDR3 protein: CSVEVGQGGGLAGLFYYNEQFF. In nucleotides, the CDR3 is TGCAGCGTTGAAGTGGGACAGGGTGGAGGACTAGCGGGATTATTTTACTACAATGAGCAGTTCTTC.

This sequence joins TRBV28 and TRBJ2-7; D ambiguous. V was trimmed by 5 bases and J by 3 bases, leaving 17 bases between them. CDR3 length: 15 amino acids. CDR1 and CDR2 from the germline V gene are MDHEN and SYDVKM. The CDR3 region is CASSPVGQVSYEQYF. The CDR3 DNA sequence: TGTGCCAGCAGTCCCGTGGGTCAGGTTAGCTACGAGCAGTACTTC.

This chain uses TRBV28 with TRBJ2-3; 8 bases agree with TRBD2. V dropped 3 bases and J dropped 4; count of bases not matched to a gene: 9. Germline V CDR1 and CDR2: MDHEN, SYDVKM. This CDR3 is built from 16 residues. The CDR3 region has the DNA TGTGCCAGCAGTTTGCGGGAGGCGAATTTTGCAGATACGCAGTATTTT. This encodes CASSLREANFADTQYF.

The gene calls are TRBV3-1 (or the pseudogene TRBV3-2) and TRBJ2-5; 11 nucleotides line up with TRBD2. V lost 0 bases to trimming and J lost 13 bases; unmatched junction nucleotides: 7. This CDR3 is 14 amino acids long. Germline V gene sequence: CDR1 LGHDT, CDR2 YNNKEL (reference sequence). The chain's CDR3 is CASSQDKPTSGRYF. The CDR3 DNA is TGTGCCAGCAGCCAAGATAAACCCACTAGCGGGAGGTACTTC.

V gene TRBV5-1 combines with J gene TRBJ2-3; possible D gene TRBD2, 6 bases. The CDR3 has 14 residues. With 2 bases removed from V and 2 bases from J, the gap between germline ends came to 9 bases. Germline V gives CDR1 SGHRS, CDR2 YFSETQ. CDR3 nucleotide sequence: TGCGCCAGCAGCTTAGGAGGGAACACAGATACGCAGTATTTT. Protein sequence: CASSLGGNTDTQYF.

The J gene is TRBJ2-1, the V gene TRBV29-1; 10 bases fit TRBD2. The CDR3 consists of 16 residues. The germline CDR1 and CDR2 sequences are SQVTM and ANQGSEA. Unmatched junction bases numbered 7, after V lost 1 base and J lost 4 bases. The CDR3 here is CSVEGGGLAAYNEQFF. CDR3 nucleotide sequence: TGCAGCGTTGAAGGGGGAGGACTAGCGGCTTACAATGAGCAGTTCTTC.

The rearrangement links TRBV12-3 or TRBV12-4 to TRBJ2-1, with TRBD1 as a possible D gene (5 bases). Trimming shortened V by 5 bases and J by 9 bases, and 11 bases separated the two germline ends. This CDR3 contains 12 residues. The CDR3 loop is CASSSLGREQFF. The CDR3 nucleotides are TGTGCCAGCAGTAGTCTGGGGCGTGAGCAGTTCTTC.

The DNA of the CDR3 is TGTGCCATCAGTGACATTACTTATGGCTACACCTTC. Its translation is CAISDITYGYTF. The chain is built from TRBV10-3 and TRBJ1-2; D remains ambiguous. Trimming removed 3 bases from V and 5 bases from J, with 7 bases in between. The germline CDR1 and CDR2 sequences are ENHRY and SYGVKD. The CDR3 runs to 12 residues.

CDR3: CASTRGQGDTQYF. The CDR3 DNA sequence: TGCGCCAGCACCAGAGGACAGGGCGATACGCAGTATTTT. The chain couples TRBV5-1 to TRBJ2-3; 8 nucleotides agree with TRBD1. The CDR3 extends over 13 amino acids. Germline CDR1 is SGHRS and CDR2 is YFSETQ. With 6 bases clipped from V and 6 bases from J, the junction kept 6 bases outside the gene matches.

The chain couples TRBV6-5 to TRBJ2-2; D might be TRBD2 (5 bases). CDR1 is MNHEY and CDR2 is SVGAGI in the germline V gene. This CDR3 is 16 amino acids long. Trimming took off 2 bases at V and 4 bases at J, with 14 bases between the two ends. In nucleotides, the CDR3 is TGTGCCAGCAGTTACAAGGCCCGGGGTCCCACCGGGGAGCTGTTTTTT. Its translation is CASSYKARGPTGELFF.

Only a few counts were recorded for this clone. The chain employs TRBV5-6 and TRBJ1-5, with D possibly TRBD1 on 5 matching bases. Germline V gives CDR1 SGHDT, CDR2 YYEEEE. Trimming cost V 2 bases and J 0 bases, with 15 bases left between them. The CDR3 is made up of 17 amino acids. CDR3 sequence (DNA): TGTGCCAGCAGCTTAAGCGTCGACAGCCGTAGCAATCAGCCCCAGCATTTT. Its translation: CASSLSVDSRSNQPQHF.

V usage is TRBV28 and J usage is TRBJ1-5; D gene uncertain. This CDR3 has 15 amino acids. V dropped 4 bases and J dropped 8 bases, with 18 bases sitting between them. Germline V gene lookup returns CDR1 MDHEN and CDR2 SYDVKM. The CDR3 DNA reads TGTGCCAGCAGTTCCCCGATACGGACTGGGAAGCCCCAGCATTTT. This gives the protein CASSSPIRTGKPQHF. Full variable domain (remainder filled in from reference TRBV28 and TRBJ1-5): DVKVTQSSRYLVKRTGEKVFLECVQDMDHENMFWYRQDPGLGLRLIYFSYDVKMKEKGDIPEGYSVSREKKERFSLILESASTNQTSMYLCASSSPIRTGKPQHFGDGTRLSIL.

The chain couples TRBV19 to TRBJ1-5, with D possibly matching TRBD1 (6 bases). This CDR3 is 16 amino acids long. Germline lookup yields CDR1 LNHDA and CDR2 SQIVND (reference sequence). The ends were cut back, 7 bases at V and 9 bases at J, with 25 bases in the middle. The CDR3 protein is CASTSMVGRGIRPQHF. The DNA for the CDR3 is TGTGCCAGTACCTCGATGGTCGGGAGGGGGATTCGGCCCCAGCATTTT. The variable domain in full, with the rest retrieved from reference TRBV19 and TRBJ1-5, is DGGITQSPKYLFRKEGQNVTLSCEQNLNHDAMYWYRQDPGQGLRLIYYSQIVNDFQKGDIAEGYSVSREKKESFPLTVTSAQKNPTAFYLCASTSMVGRGIRPQHFGDGTRLSIL.

The V gene is TRBV2, the J gene TRBJ2-7; 9 positions agree with TRBD1. V lost 3 bases and J lost 4; bases outside the gene matches: 4. The CDR3 is 14 residues long. Germline lookup yields CDR1 SNHLY and CDR2 FYNNEI. DNA for the CDR3: TGTGCCAGCAGTGACACCGGGACAGGGTACGAGCAGTACTTC. Translated: CASSDTGTGYEQYF.

This sequence joins TRBV24-1 and TRBJ1-2, with D perhaps matching TRBD1 (6 bases). The length of the CDR3 is 12 residues. Trimming stripped 3 bases from V and 7 bases from J, with 8 bases between. Germline CDR1 is KGHDR and CDR2 is SFDVKD. The CDR3 DNA follows: TGTGCCACCAGTGATCGGGACACTGGCTACACCTTC. Translation gives CATSDRDTGYTF.

The V call is TRBV4-3, the J call TRBJ1-2, with TRBD1 identical over 8 bases. The V gene's germline CDR1 is LGHNA and CDR2 YSLEER. The length of the CDR3 is 14 residues. After removal of 2 bases from V and 3 bases from J, the junction contained 2 bases not matched to a gene. CDR3 coding DNA: TGCGCCAGCAGCCAACTACAGGGGGACTATGGCTACACCTTC. Residues: CASSQLQGDYGYTF.